This T cell receptor beta chain was profiled in a study of cytotoxic CD8 clonotypes in ibrutinib-treated CLL. Some clones are missing from TCRdb's copy, which holds only in-frame ones; the method was immunoSEQ multiplex PCR. The sample has about 120,000 clones, about 50% seen once. The CDR3 runs 18 residues. Germline V CDR1 and CDR2: SGHAT, FQNNGV. The J segment lost 0 bases and the V segment lost 5 bases, leaving 9 bases of the junction unmatched. PBMCs were cryopreserved, and roughly 2 micrograms of genomic DNA from them went into TCR beta libraries. This clonotype originated in a human donor with chronic lymphocytic leukemia. V and J are TRBV11-2 and TRBJ2-6, with TRBD2 matching over 8 bases. Here the sequenced sample was PBMCs, taken after 24 months of ibrutinib treatment. CDR3 in amino acids: CASSPRGGSFSGANVLTF. CDR3 bases: TGTGCCAGCAGCCCACGGGGGGGTTCCTTCTCTGGGGCCAACGTCCTGACTTTC.